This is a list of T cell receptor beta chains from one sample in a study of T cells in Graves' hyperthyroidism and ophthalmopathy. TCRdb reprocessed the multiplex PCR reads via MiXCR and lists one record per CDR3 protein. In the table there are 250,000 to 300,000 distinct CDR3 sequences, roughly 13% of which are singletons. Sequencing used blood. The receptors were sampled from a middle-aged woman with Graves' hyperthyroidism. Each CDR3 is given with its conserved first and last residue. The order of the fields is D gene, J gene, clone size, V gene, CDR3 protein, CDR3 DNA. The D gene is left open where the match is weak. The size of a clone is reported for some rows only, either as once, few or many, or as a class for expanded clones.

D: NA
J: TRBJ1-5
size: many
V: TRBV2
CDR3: CASSDNLRVAQPQHF
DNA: TGTGCCAGCAGTGATAACTTAAGGGTGGCTCAGCCCCAGCATTTT

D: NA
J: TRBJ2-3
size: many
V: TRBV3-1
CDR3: CASSRLSDTQYF
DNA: TGTGCCAGCAGCCGACTATCAGATACGCAGTATTTT

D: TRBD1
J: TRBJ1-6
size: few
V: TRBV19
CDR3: CASSILGQGANSPLHF
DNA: TGTGCCAGTAGTATCCTCGGACAGGGGGCGAATTCACCCCTCCACTTT

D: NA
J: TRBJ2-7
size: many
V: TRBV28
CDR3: CASSFPGKSYEQYF
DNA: TGTGCCAGCAGTTTCCCAGGGAAATCCTACGAGCAGTACTTC

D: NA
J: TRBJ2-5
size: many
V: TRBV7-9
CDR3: CASSSARETQYF
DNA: TGTGCCAGCAGTTCCGCTCGAGAGACCCAGTACTTC

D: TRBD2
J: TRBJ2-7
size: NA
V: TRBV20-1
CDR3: CSAGGLADFYEQYF
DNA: TGCAGTGCGGGGGGTCTAGCGGACTTCTACGAGCAGTACTTC

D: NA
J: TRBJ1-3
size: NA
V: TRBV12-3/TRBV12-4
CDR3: CASSRDRSGNTIYF
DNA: TGTGCCAGCAGCAGGGACCGATCTGGAAACACCATATATTTT

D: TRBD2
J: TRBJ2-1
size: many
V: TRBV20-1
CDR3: CSALPGLDYNEQFF
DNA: TGCAGTGCTTTACCGGGACTAGATTACAATGAGCAGTTCTTC

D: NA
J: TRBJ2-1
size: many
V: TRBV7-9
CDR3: CASSEGFNEQFF
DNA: TGTGCCAGCAGCGAAGGTTTCAATGAGCAGTTCTTC

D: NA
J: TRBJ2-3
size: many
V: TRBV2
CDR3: CASSEGQLGDTQYF
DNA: TGTGCCAGCAGTGAAGGGCAACTAGGGGATACGCAGTATTTT

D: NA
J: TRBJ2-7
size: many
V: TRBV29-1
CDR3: CSPLLLTGLYEQYF
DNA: TGCAGCCCCCTTCTCTTAACGGGCCTCTACGAGCAGTACTTC

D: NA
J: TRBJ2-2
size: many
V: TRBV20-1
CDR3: CSAEPQWSTGELFF
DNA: TGCAGTGCGGAACCTCAGTGGAGCACCGGGGAGCTGTTTTTT

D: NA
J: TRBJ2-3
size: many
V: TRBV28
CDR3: CASSVPSFGTDTQYF
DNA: TGTGCCAGCAGTGTCCCTTCATTCGGAACAGATACGCAGTATTTT

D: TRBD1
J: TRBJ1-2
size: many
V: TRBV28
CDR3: CASRPRAGGYGYTF
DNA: TGTGCCAGCAGACCAAGGGCAGGGGGCTATGGCTACACCTTC

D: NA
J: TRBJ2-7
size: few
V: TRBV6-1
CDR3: CASSEWDGQLVYEQYF
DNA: TGTGCCAGCAGTGAATGGGACGGACAGTTAGTCTACGAGCAGTACTTC

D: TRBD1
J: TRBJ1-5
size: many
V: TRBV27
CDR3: CASSLTGSILQPQHF
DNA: TGTGCCAGCAGTTTGACAGGGTCGATTCTTCAGCCCCAGCATTTT

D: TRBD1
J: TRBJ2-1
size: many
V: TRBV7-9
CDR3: CAGGQGAGEQFF
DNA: TGTGCCGGCGGACAGGGGGCGGGTGAGCAGTTCTTC

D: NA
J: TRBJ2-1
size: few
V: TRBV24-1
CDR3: CATSDTRGERFSYNEQFF
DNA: TGTGCCACCAGTGATACCCGGGGAGAGCGGTTCTCCTACAATGAGCAGTTCTTC

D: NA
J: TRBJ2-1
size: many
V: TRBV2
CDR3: CASSEGAYNEQFF
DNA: TGTGCCAGCAGTGAAGGTGCGTACAATGAGCAGTTCTTC

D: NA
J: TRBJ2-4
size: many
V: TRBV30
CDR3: CAWQGLNIQYF
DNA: TGTGCCTGGCAGGGTTTAAACATTCAGTACTTC

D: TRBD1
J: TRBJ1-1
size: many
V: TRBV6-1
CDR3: CASTEGDRATEAFF
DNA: TGTGCCAGCACCGAAGGGGACAGGGCCACTGAAGCTTTCTTT

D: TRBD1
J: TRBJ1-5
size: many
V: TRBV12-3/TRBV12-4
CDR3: CASLYRGGDLTINQPQHF
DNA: TGTGCCAGCCTATACAGGGGGGGCGATCTAACCATCAATCAGCCCCAGCATTTT

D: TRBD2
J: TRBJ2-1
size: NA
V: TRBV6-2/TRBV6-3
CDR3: CASSYGSTSDEQFF
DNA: TGTGCCAGCAGTTACGGTTCAACTAGCGATGAGCAGTTCTTC

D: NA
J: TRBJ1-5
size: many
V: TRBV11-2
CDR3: CASSLGGRISNQPQHF
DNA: TGTGCCAGCAGCTTAGGGGGGCGGATTAGCAATCAGCCCCAGCATTTT

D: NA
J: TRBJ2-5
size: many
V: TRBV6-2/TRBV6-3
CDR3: CASSYGNGAQYF
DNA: TGTGCCAGCAGTTACGGAAACGGGGCCCAGTACTTC

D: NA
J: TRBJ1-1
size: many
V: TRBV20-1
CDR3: CSAWTGNTEAFF
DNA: TGCAGTGCGTGGACTGGGAACACTGAAGCTTTCTTT

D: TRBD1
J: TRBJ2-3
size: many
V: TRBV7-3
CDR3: CASSSRFGTGHTDTQYF
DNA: TGTGCCAGCAGCTCACGGTTCGGGACAGGCCACACAGATACGCAGTATTTT

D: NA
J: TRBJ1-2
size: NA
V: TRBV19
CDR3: CASSESVRDRVYGYTF
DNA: TGTGCCAGTAGTGAGTCCGTTAGAGATAGGGTCTATGGCTACACCTTC

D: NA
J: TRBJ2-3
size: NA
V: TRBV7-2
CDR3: CASSLHGRGDTQYF
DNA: TGTGCCAGCAGCTTACACGGGAGAGGAGATACGCAGTATTTT

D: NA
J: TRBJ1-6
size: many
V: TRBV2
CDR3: CASEMGAKVSPLHF
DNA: TGTGCCAGCGAGATGGGGGCAAAGGTTTCACCCCTCCACTTT

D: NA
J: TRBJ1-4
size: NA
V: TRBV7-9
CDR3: CASSRGGNEKLFF
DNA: TGTGCCAGCAGCCGTGGGGGTAATGAAAAACTGTTTTTT

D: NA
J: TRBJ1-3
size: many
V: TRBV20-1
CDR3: CSATGERGNTIYF
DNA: TGCAGTGCTACAGGGGAACGTGGAAACACCATATATTTT

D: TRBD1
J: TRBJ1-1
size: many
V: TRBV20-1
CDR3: CSARDLPRDRGKNTEAFF
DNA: TGCAGTGCTAGAGACCTCCCTCGGGACAGGGGGAAAAACACTGAAGCTTTCTTT

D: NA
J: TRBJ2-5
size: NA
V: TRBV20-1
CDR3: CSASPGGETQYF
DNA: TGCAGTGCTAGCCCAGGAGGGGAGACCCAGTACTTC

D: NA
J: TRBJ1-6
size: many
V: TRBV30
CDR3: CAWKSGVGSPLHF
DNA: TGTGCCTGGAAGTCAGGGGTTGGTTCACCCCTCCACTTT

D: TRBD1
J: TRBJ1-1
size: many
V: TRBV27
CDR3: CASSPTDRVGGEAFF
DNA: TGTGCCAGCAGTCCCACGGACAGGGTAGGGGGTGAAGCTTTCTTT

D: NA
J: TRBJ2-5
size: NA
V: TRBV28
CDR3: CARRYNSQETQYF
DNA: TGTGCCAGACGGTATAACAGCCAAGAGACCCAGTACTTC

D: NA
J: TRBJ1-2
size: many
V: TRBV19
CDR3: CASSDRASSYGYTF
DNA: TGTGCCAGTAGCGACCGCGCCAGCTCCTATGGCTACACCTTC

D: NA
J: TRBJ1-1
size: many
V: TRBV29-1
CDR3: CSVRGIMNTEAFF
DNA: TGCAGCGTCAGGGGAATCATGAACACTGAAGCTTTCTTT

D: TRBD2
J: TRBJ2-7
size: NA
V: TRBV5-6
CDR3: CASSPLVPSLAGTSDEQYF
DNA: TGTGCCAGCAGTCCACTTGTACCCTCACTAGCGGGGACCTCTGACGAGCAGTACTTC

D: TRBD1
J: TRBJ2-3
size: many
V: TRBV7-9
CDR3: CASSFRTGGRDTQYF
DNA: TGTGCCAGCAGCTTCCGGACAGGGGGCAGAGATACGCAGTATTTT

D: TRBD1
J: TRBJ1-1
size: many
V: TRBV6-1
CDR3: CASSQIRDRSSEAFF
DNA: TGTGCCAGCAGTCAAATCCGGGACAGATCCTCTGAAGCTTTCTTT

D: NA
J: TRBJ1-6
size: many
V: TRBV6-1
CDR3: CASSTVADGGNSPLHF
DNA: TGTGCCAGCAGCACAGTCGCGGACGGCGGGAATTCACCCCTCCACTTT

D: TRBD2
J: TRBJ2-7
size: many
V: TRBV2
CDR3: CASSVAGVLVREQYF
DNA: TGTGCCAGCAGTGTGGCGGGAGTTTTGGTTAGAGAGCAGTACTTC

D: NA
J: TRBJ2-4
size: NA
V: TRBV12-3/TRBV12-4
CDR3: CASSPASRGNIQYF
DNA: TGTGCCAGCAGTCCCGCCTCGAGGGGAAACATTCAGTACTTC

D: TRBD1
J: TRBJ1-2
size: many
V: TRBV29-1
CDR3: CSVGTGGRSNYGYTF
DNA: TGCAGCGTTGGGACAGGGGGCAGATCTAACTATGGCTACACCTTC

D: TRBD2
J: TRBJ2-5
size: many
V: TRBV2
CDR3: CASTRTSGRQETQYF
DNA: TGTGCCAGCACCCGGACTAGCGGGAGACAAGAGACCCAGTACTTC

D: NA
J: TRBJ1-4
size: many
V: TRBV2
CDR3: CASRGLATPNEKLFF
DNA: TGTGCCAGCAGGGGCCTAGCGACACCTAATGAAAAACTGTTTTTT

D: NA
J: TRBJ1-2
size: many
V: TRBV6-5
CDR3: CASSYSTLGNNYGYTF
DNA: TGTGCCAGCAGTTACTCGACGCTAGGCAACAACTATGGCTACACCTTC

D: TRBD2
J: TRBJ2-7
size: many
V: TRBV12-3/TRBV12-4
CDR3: CASSFSGGRSYEQYF
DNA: TGTGCCAGCAGTTTCAGCGGGGGCCGCTCCTACGAGCAGTACTTC

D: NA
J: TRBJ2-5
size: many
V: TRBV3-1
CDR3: CASSQTQIEEETQYF
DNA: TGTGCCAGCAGCCAGACTCAGATCGAGGAGGAGACCCAGTACTTC

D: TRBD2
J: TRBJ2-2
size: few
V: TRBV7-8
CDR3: CASSLAGGRAVPGELFF
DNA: TGTGCCAGCAGCTTAGCTGGTGGGAGGGCCGTCCCCGGGGAGCTGTTTTTT

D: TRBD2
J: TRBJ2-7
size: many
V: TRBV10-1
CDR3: CASSEGVAGVDEQYF
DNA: TGCGCCAGCAGTGAAGGAGTAGCGGGAGTCGACGAGCAGTACTTC

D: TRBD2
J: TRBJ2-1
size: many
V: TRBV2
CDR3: CASSVLAGGPSSNEQFF
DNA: TGTGCCAGCAGTGTATTAGCGGGAGGGCCTTCCAGCAATGAGCAGTTCTTC